A single sample is the source of the 13 T cell receptor beta chains below, sequenced in a study of human T cells and chemical hapten exposure. TCRdb re-derived calls from the RACE reads in MiXCR, one entry per CDR3 protein. The repertoire holds 35,000 to 45,000 distinct CDR3 sequences, with approximately 13% as singletons. Time point: pre-sensitization, week 0. As for treatment: therapeutic diphenylcyclopropenone sensitization with weekly scalp DPC. The input for sequencing was whole blood, taken in connection with sensitization to the hapten diphenylcyclopropenone (DPC). The receptors shown here come from a woman under 40 with alopecia areata. Some clones in this sample may be carry-over from other donors' samples.

V gene TRBV2 combines with J gene TRBJ1-2; TRBD1 matches at 9 bases. The CDR3 length is 14 residues. V trimming: 4 bases; J trimming: 7 bases; junction bases outside the gene matches: 7. Germline values: CDR1 SNHLY, CDR2 FYNNEI. CDR3 residues: CASSAGQGSSGYTF. CDR3 sequence (DNA): TGTGCCAGCAGTGCGGGACAGGGTTCCTCTGGCTACACCTTC.

The chain couples TRBV27 to TRBJ2-7, with a possible D match to TRBD1 (6 bases). The CDR3 spans 14 residues. Germline values: CDR1 MNHEY, CDR2 SMNVEV (reference sequence). Trimming took 3 bases from V and 6 from J, leaving 15 bases between them. For the CDR3, the DNA is TGTGCCAGCAGTTTGGGACCTCTAGGGGGCGAGCAGTACTTC. This sequence encodes CASSLGPLGGEQYF.

The chain has TRBV29-1 and TRBJ2-3; possibly TRBD2 for D (6 bases). V was shortened by 3 bases and J by 9 bases, with 16 bases between the two germline ends. The CDR3 sequence is 13 residues long. Germline V lookup: CDR1 SQVTM, CDR2 ANQGSEA. The CDR3 nucleotides are TGCAGCGTTGACGATGGGGCGGGACGGACGCAGTATTTT. Residues: CSVDDGAGRTQYF.

CDR3 DNA: TGTGCCAGCAGCTTAGTGATGGTAGCAGGCCAAGAGACCCAGTACTTC. It codes for CASSLVMVAGQETQYF. This sequence joins TRBV11-2 and TRBJ2-5, with D uncertain. Deletions cut 1 base from V and 1 base from J, with 13 bases between. The CDR3 has 16 residues. Germline assignment: CDR1 SGHAT and CDR2 FQNNGV.

This clonotype has only a few counts. The chain combines TRBV7-9 with TRBJ2-1, with TRBD2 matching 10 bases. This CDR3 contains 16 residues. CDR1 is SEHNR and CDR2 is FQNEAQ in the germline V gene (reference sequence). With 1 base clipped from V and 2 bases from J, the junction kept 2 bases outside the gene matches. CDR3 sequence (DNA): TGTGCCAGCAGCTTAGTCCTAGCGGGAGCCTACAATGAGCAGTTCTTC. Residues: CASSLVLAGAYNEQFF.

Many counts were recorded for this clonotype. The V and J genes are TRBV28 and TRBJ1-6; D is uncertain. Germline V gene data show CDR1 as MDHEN and CDR2 as SYDVKM. This CDR3 is 11 amino acids long. V lost 4 bases, J lost 16 bases, and 11 bases lay in between. The CDR3 reads CASSSRNSLHF. The CDR3 bases are TGTGCCAGCAGTTCGCGGAATTCACTCCACTTT.

This clonotype was observed many times. An end of the junction differs from the germline gene, which may be a read error. The chain is built from TRBV6-2 or TRBV6-3 and TRBJ1-5; a weak D match, TRBD1 (6 bases). Germline-derived CDR1 and CDR2 are MNHEY and SVGEGT. The CDR3 is 12 amino acids. CDR3 bases: TGTGCCAGCCGGCAGGGGCGTCAGCTCCAGCATTTT. This encodes CASRQGRQLQHF.

This clonotype has at least ten counts. The chain couples TRBV10-3 to TRBJ2-3; 9 bases map to TRBD2. The germline V gene encodes CDR1 ENHRY and CDR2 SYGVKD. V lost 1 base, J lost 7 bases, and 3 bases stayed unmatched. This CDR3 has 14 residues. This chain's CDR3 is CAISELAGANTQYF. DNA of the CDR3: TGTGCCATCAGTGAGTTAGCGGGAGCGAATACGCAGTATTTT.

The sample holds a few counts of this clonotype. This chain connects TRBV5-1 to TRBJ2-3; D assignment may be TRBD1 or TRBD2 (5 bases each). In germline, CDR1 is SGHRS, CDR2 YFSETQ. Trimming took 2 bases from V and 5 from J, leaving 18 bases between them. The CDR3 is 16 residues long. The CDR3 DNA follows: TGCGCCAGCAGCTTCGGGGCTAGTAACGCCCGAGATACGCAGTATTTT. This translates into CASSFGASNARDTQYF.

This clonotype was counted many times. The rearrangement joins TRBV29-1 to TRBJ2-7; D not certain. The V and J ends lost 0 bases and 10 bases respectively, with 10 bases between them. CDR1 and CDR2 (germline): SQVTM, ANQGSEA. This CDR3 region has 11 residues. Here the CDR3 DNA reads TGCAGCGTTGAAGAGTGGGCCACCCAGTACTTC. It codes for CSVEEWATQYF.

The V gene is TRBV4-1, the J gene TRBJ2-2; D uncertain. The ends were cut back, 1 base at V and 2 bases at J, with 8 bases in the middle. In germline, CDR1 is MGHRA, CDR2 YSYEKL. This CDR3 spans 15 amino acids. The CDR3 DNA reads as TGCGCCAGCAGCCAAGTAAAGAAAAACACCGGGGAGCTGTTTTTT. This sequence encodes CASSQVKKNTGELFF.

This clonotype was recorded many times. The rearrangement uses TRBV11-2 and TRBJ1-2; a weak D match, TRBD1 (5 bases). Trimming took 0 bases from V and 4 from J, leaving 12 bases between them. Germline lookup yields CDR1 SGHAT and CDR2 FQNNGV. This CDR3 is 15 amino acids long. The CDR3 DNA is TGTGCCAGCAGCTTAGAGACGGGGCTTCTCTATGGCTACACCTTC. Amino acid sequence: CASSLETGLLYGYTF.

This clonotype turned up a few times. V and J are TRBV7-9 and TRBJ2-7; TRBD2 might be the D (5 bases). The CDR3 is 15 amino acids. CDR1 is SEHNR, CDR2 FQNEAQ, per germline (reference sequence). The V and J ends lost 1 base and 7 bases respectively, with 17 bases between them. The CDR3 loop is CASSLVGGPLYEQYF. The CDR3 DNA sequence: TGTGCCAGCAGCTTAGTCGGAGGACCCCTTTATGAGCAGTACTTC.